This T cell receptor (beta chain) originates from a study of hypomethylating agent response in myelodysplastic syndrome. Study context: Complete response or hematologic improvement counted as response; others were non-responders.

Germline assignment: CDR1 MNHEY and CDR2 SVGAGI. The CDR3 sequence is 14 residues long. The V end lost 6 bases, the J end lost 5 bases, and 17 bases lay between the germline ends. TCRdb's table, derived via immunoSEQ multiplex PCR, lists solely in-frame clones and lacks some. In the table there are approximately 4,300 clones, around 83% of which are singletons. The gene calls are TRBV6-5 and TRBJ2-7; D ambiguous. This specimen consisted of bone marrow, obtained before or after starting hypomethylating agent treatment for myelodysplastic syndrome (not recorded which). The source is a human donor with myelodysplastic syndrome. CDR3 nucleotide sequence: TGTGCCAGCAGCCGAAATACTGCCGTACACGAGCAGTACTTC. Protein sequence: CASSRNTAVHEQYF.